The 10 T cell receptor beta chains below all came from one sample that was sequenced in a study of cytomegalovirus exposure and HLA in healthy donors. 13 Jbeta primers and 60 Vbeta primers were used for the PCR. Some clones are missing from TCRdb's copy, which holds only in-frame ones; the method was immunoSEQ multiplex PCR. The table has over 70,000 clones, about 84% seen once; the top ten hold roughly 2%. What was sequenced was PBMCs. These receptors were collected from a man in his late teens or twenties in good health and CMV-seronegative.

J is TRBJ2-5 and V is TRBV19, with D perhaps matching TRBD2 (7 bases). CDR1 and CDR2 (germline): LNHDA, SQIVND (reference sequence). Deletions cut 6 bases from V and 9 bases from J, with 14 bases between. CDR3 length: 12 residues. The DNA of the CDR3 is TGTGCCAGTAGCTTAAGGGGGGGAGCCCAGTACTTC. Its protein product is CASSLRGGAQYF.

The genes are TRBV12-5 and TRBJ2-3; the D is unclear. This CDR3 comprises 13 residues. CDR1 and CDR2 (germline): LGHNT, FRNRAP. V shed 6 bases and J shed 7 bases, with 14 bases lying between them. The CDR3 is CASGPTGDYTQYF. The CDR3 DNA reads TGTGCTAGTGGCCCTACCGGTGATTATACGCAGTATTTT.

This rearrangement joins TRBV6-6 to TRBJ1-5, with 7 bases fitting TRBD1. Losses at the gene ends were 2 bases for V and 4 bases for J; bases not matched to a gene: 2. CDR3 length: 14 residues. The germline CDR1 and CDR2 sequences are MNHNY and SVGAGI (reference sequence). CDR3 protein: CASSYRGRNQPQHF. DNA of the CDR3: TGTGCCAGCAGTTACAGGGGGCGAAATCAGCCCCAGCATTTT.

This chain uses TRBV6-4 with TRBJ2-1; possible D gene TRBD1, 6 bases. The CDR3 is 13 residues long. V lost 2 bases to trimming and J lost 5 bases, with 7 bases between them. Germline CDR1 and CDR2: MRHNA and SNTAGT. The CDR3 spells CASSDGTNNEQFF. DNA for the CDR3: TGTGCCAGCAGTGACGGGACAAACAATGAGCAGTTCTTC.

The sample holds one count of this clone. The chain joins TRBV9 to TRBJ1-3, with no clear D. V gave up 3 bases and J gave up 3 bases, with 10 bases separating them. From germline, CDR1 is SGDLS and CDR2 YYNGEE. The CDR3 loop spans 14 amino acids. CDR3 sequence: CASSAGMRGNTIYF. Written as DNA, the CDR3 is TGTGCCAGCAGCGCGGGGATGCGTGGAAACACCATATATTTT.

The V gene is TRBV7-2, the J gene TRBJ1-2; possible D gene TRBD1, 5 bases. Trimming took 1 base from V and 7 from J, leaving 19 bases between them. This CDR3 is built from 16 residues. Germline V gene data show CDR1 as SGHTA and CDR2 as FQGNSA. CDR3 region: CASSLVGEAGRGGYTF. CDR3 nucleotide sequence: TGTGCCAGCAGCTTAGTGGGAGAGGCAGGGCGGGGTGGCTACACCTTC.

This chain links TRBV27 with TRBJ2-6; the D is unclear. V was cut by 2 bases and J by 0 bases, with 8 bases left in between. The CDR3 spans 16 residues. Germline V gene lookup returns CDR1 MNHEY and CDR2 SMNVEV (reference sequence). CDR3 sequence: CASSLLRSSGANVLTF. The CDR3 DNA sequence: TGTGCCAGCAGTTTACTCCGGAGCTCTGGGGCCAACGTCCTGACTTTC.

The CDR3 DNA follows: TGTGCCAGCAGCTTACCGGGGGGCACAGATACGCAGTATTTT. This gives the protein CASSLPGGTDTQYF. The chain couples TRBV7-6 to TRBJ2-3; D is possibly TRBD2 (6 bases). Germline V lookup: CDR1 SGHVS, CDR2 FNYEAQ. The CDR3 is 14 amino acids. V dropped 2 bases and J dropped 1 base, with 7 bases sitting between them. Complete variable domain (other parts from reference TRBV7-6 and TRBJ2-3): GAGVSQSPRYKVTKRGQDVALRCDPISGHVSLYWYRQALGQGPEFLTYFNYEAQQDKSGLPNDRFSAERPEGSISTLTIQRTEQRDSAMYRCASSLPGGTDTQYFGPGTRLTVL.

The chain recombines TRBV16 with TRBJ1-6, with 8 positions matching TRBD1. There are 17 residues in the CDR3. Germline V gene sequence: CDR1 KGHSY, CDR2 FQNENV. The V segment lost 2 bases and the J segment 10 bases; nucleotides outside the gene matches: 13. In DNA form, the CDR3 reads TGTGCCAGCAGCCAACGACCCGGGACAGGAGTTAACTCACCCCTCCACTTT. It translates to CASSQRPGTGVNSPLHF. Variable domain in full (rest from reference TRBV16 and TRBJ1-6): GEEVAQTPKHLVRGEGQKAKLYCAPIKGHSYVFWYQQVLKNEFKFLISFQNENVFDETGMPKERFSAKCLPNSPCSLEIQATKLEDSAVYFCASSQRPGTGVNSPLHFGNGTRLTVT.

The table lists this clone with a few counts. The CDR3 bases are TGCGCCAGCAGCTTGTCAGGGAGGCTGTTTTTT. This gives the protein CASSLSGRLFF. This chain joins TRBV5-1 and TRBJ1-4, with a possible D match to TRBD1 (5 bases). This CDR3 has 11 residues. The V and J ends lost 1 base and 14 bases respectively, with 9 bases between them. Germline V CDR1 and CDR2: SGHRS, YFSETQ.